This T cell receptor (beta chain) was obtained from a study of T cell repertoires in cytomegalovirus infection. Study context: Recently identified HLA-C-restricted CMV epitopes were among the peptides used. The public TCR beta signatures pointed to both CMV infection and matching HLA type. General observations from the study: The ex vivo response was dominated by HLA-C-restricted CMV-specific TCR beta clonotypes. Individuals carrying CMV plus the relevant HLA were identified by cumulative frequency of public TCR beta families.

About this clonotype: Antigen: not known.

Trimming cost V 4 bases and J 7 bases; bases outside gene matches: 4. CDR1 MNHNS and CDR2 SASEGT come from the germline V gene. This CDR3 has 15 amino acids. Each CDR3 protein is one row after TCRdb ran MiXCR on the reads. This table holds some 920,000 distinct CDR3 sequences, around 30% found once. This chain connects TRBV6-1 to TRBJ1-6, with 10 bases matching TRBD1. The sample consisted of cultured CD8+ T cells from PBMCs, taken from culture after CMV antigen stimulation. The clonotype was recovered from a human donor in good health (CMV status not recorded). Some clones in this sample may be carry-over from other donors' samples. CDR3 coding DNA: TGTGCCAGCAGTGTCGACAGGGGGCGGAATTCACCCCTCCACTTT. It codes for CASSVDRGRNSPLHF.